This note documents a single T cell receptor beta chain sequence. This CDR3 contains 13 residues. Trimming took off 5 bases at V and 6 bases at J, with 11 bases between the two ends. CDR1 and CDR2 (germline): MNHEY, SVGEGT. As processed by the authors: Using reference gene primer amplification, nucleated cell counts were estimated. TCRdb's table, derived via immunoSEQ multiplex PCR, lists solely in-frame clones and lacks some. V, J and clone size are taken as reported in that table, and D and trimming were inferred from the DNA itself. This table has about 160,000 clones, around 92% appearing once. The sample belongs to a study of blood T cell repertoires in COVID-19.

This sequence was found in a man aged 25 to 40 with COVID-19, enrolled during active disease. Input material: peripheral blood. V and J are TRBV6-2 or TRBV6-3 and TRBJ1-5; D is uncertain. This CDR3 reads CASSNPGGQPQHF. The CDR3 DNA reads TGTGCCAGCAGTAACCCAGGAGGTCAGCCCCAGCATTTT.